One sample yielded the 32 T cell receptor beta chains listed below, sequenced in a study of patients and donors after allogeneic stem cell transplantation. TCRdb re-called the RT-PCR reads with MiXCR, one entry per CDR3 protein. Seen here are about 200,000 distinct CDR3 sequences, 35% to 45% observed once, and the top ten hold about 9.9%. Sequenced: blood, either unsorted or a sorted T cell fraction (not recorded which). All receptors derive from a human donor who was either an allogeneic HSCT recipient or a stem cell or donor lymphocyte infusion donor (not recorded which). It is not recorded whose cells these are; they may come from a transplant donor.

V gene TRBV6-6 combines with J gene TRBJ2-4; D remains unclear. The CDR3 is 14 amino acids. Germline CDR1 reads MNHNY; CDR2 reads SVGAGI (reference sequence). V was trimmed by 2 bases and J by 3 bases, leaving 8 bases between them. CDR3: CASSYRAVKNIQYF. CDR3 DNA sequence: TGTGCCAGCAGTTACAGGGCAGTCAAAAACATTCAGTACTTC.

J is TRBJ2-1 and V is TRBV12-3 or TRBV12-4, with a tentative D call TRBD1 (5 bases). The V end lost 3 bases, the J end lost 9 bases, and 6 bases lay between the germline ends. The CDR3 runs 11 residues. The CDR3 nucleotides are TGTGCCAGCAGTTTTAGGGGTGAGCAGTTCTTC. It codes for CASSFRGEQFF.

The J gene is TRBJ1-5, the V gene TRBV28; D perhaps matches TRBD1 (6 bases). CDR1 and CDR2 (germline): MDHEN, SYDVKM. V gave up 6 bases and J gave up 7 bases, with 13 bases separating them. The CDR3 extends over 13 amino acids. This chain's CDR3 is CASRSGVDQPQHF. CDR3 nucleotides: TGTGCCAGCAGGTCAGGGGTAGACCAGCCCCAGCATTTT.

In DNA form, the CDR3 reads TGTGCCAGCAGGGCGACAGGGGGCGTCTATGGCTACACCTTC. Protein product: CASRATGGVYGYTF. V and J are TRBV12-3 or TRBV12-4 and TRBJ1-2, with 10 bases fitting TRBD1. The CDR3 loop spans 14 amino acids. V shed 6 bases, J shed 4 bases, and the junction held 5 bases outside the gene matches.

The rearrangement links TRBV15 to TRBJ1-2; TRBD1 is a possible D gene (6 bases). The ends were cut back, 1 base at V and 4 bases at J, with 16 bases in the middle. The CDR3 totals 16 residues. Per germline, CDR1 LNHNV and CDR2 YYDKDF (reference sequence). The CDR3 DNA reads TGTGCCACCAGCAGAGTGAGGCCAGGAGGGGGCTATGGCTACACCTTC. Translated, it gives CATSRVRPGGGYGYTF.

In the case of this clonotype: This sequence may be a read error, since a much larger clone differs from it by one base. V is TRBV6-5 and J is TRBJ1-1, with D unresolved. This CDR3 spans 15 amino acids. Per the germline V gene, CDR1 is MNHEY and CDR2 is SVGAGI. The germline V and J ends were trimmed by 6 bases and 3 bases, with 17 bases remaining between them. CDR3 sequence (DNA): TGTGCCAGCAGCGACATGGAGCCCCTTGACACTGAAGCTTTCTTT. Protein: CASSDMEPLDTEAFF.

The chain couples TRBV7-9 to TRBJ2-1, with D unresolved. The germline CDR1 and CDR2 sequences are SEHNR and FQNEAQ (reference sequence). CDR3 length: 11 residues. Trimming took 1 base from V and 8 from J, leaving 3 bases between them. CDR3 residues: CASSLEHEQFF. In DNA, the CDR3 is TGTGCCAGCAGCTTAGAACATGAGCAGTTCTTC. Based on the CDR3 plus reference TRBV7-9 and TRBJ2-1, the full variable domain is DTGVSQNPRHKITKRGQNVTFRCDPISEHNRLYWYRQTLGQGPEFLTYFQNEAQLEKSRLLSDRFSAERPKGSFSTLEIQRTEQGDSAMYLCASSLEHEQFFGPGTRLTVL.

V usage is TRBV30 and J usage is TRBJ2-1, with D perhaps TRBD1 (6 bases). The length of the CDR3 is 15 residues. V lost 0 bases to trimming and J lost 8 bases, with 17 bases between them. CDR1 is GTSNPN, CDR2 SVGIG, per germline (reference sequence). The CDR3 loop reads CAWSVLDRVVDEQFF. The DNA for the CDR3 is TGTGCCTGGAGTGTATTGGACAGAGTGGTGGATGAGCAGTTCTTC.

This clonotype was seen a few times. V is TRBV7-2 and J is TRBJ1-5; no reliable D call. The germline V gene encodes CDR1 SGHTA and CDR2 FQGNSA. The V and J ends lost 2 bases and 7 bases respectively, with 6 bases between them. The CDR3 runs 12 residues. CDR3 region: CASSLREQPQHF. In nucleotides, the CDR3 is TGTGCCAGCAGCTTACGGGAACAGCCCCAGCATTTT.

Note on this clonotype: One end of the junction fails to match germline, which may point to a read error. The chain has TRBV5-1 and TRBJ1-2; TRBD1 matches at 9 bases. The CDR3 is made up of 14 amino acids. Germline lookup yields CDR1 SGHRS and CDR2 YFSETQ. As DNA, the CDR3 is TGCGCCAGCAGTTTGGACAGGGGCGACTATGGCTACACCTTC. Amino acids: CASSLDRGDYGYTF.

The chain is built from TRBV4-2 and TRBJ1-2, with D tentatively TRBD1 (5 bases). Germline loops: CDR1 LGHNA, CDR2 YNFKEQ. Trimming took 6 bases from V and 5 from J, leaving 13 bases between them. The CDR3 is 13 amino acids. CDR3 coding DNA: TGTGCCAGCAGAGACGACAGTGGGTATGGCTACACCTTC. This translates into CASRDDSGYGYTF.

The chain links TRBV5-1 to TRBJ2-3; no reliable D call. V lost 5 bases and J lost 4, with 11 bases in between. The CDR3 runs to 13 residues. The germline gives CDR1 SGHRS, CDR2 YFSETQ. Written as DNA, the CDR3 is TGCGCCAGCAGGGTTTCTTCCGCAGATACGCAGTATTTT. The encoded protein is CASRVSSADTQYF.

The chain carries TRBV20-1 and TRBJ2-7, with 11 nucleotides matching TRBD2. The J segment lost 2 bases and the V segment lost 0 bases, leaving 15 bases of the junction unmatched. The CDR3 covers 19 residues. CDR1 and CDR2 from the germline V gene are DFQATT and SNEGSKA (reference sequence). The CDR3 here is CSARDLFYSPLAGAYEQYF. Here the CDR3 DNA reads TGCAGTGCTAGAGATCTTTTCTACAGCCCACTAGCGGGGGCCTACGAGCAGTACTTC.

In this sample, this clonotype turned up a few times. The J gene is TRBJ1-2, the V gene TRBV7-9, with D possibly TRBD1 on 6 matching bases. CDR1 SEHNR and CDR2 FQNEAQ come from the germline V gene (reference sequence). The CDR3 has 15 residues. Trimming pared 5 bases from V and 7 bases from J, leaving 20 bases between. In DNA form, the CDR3 reads TGTGCCAGCAGCCCGATCAATACAGGGAACGCTGGCTACACCTTC. Translation: CASSPINTGNAGYTF.

J is TRBJ1-1 and V is TRBV4-2; D gene ambiguous. The germline CDR1 and CDR2 sequences are LGHNA and YNFKEQ. V was cut by 4 bases and J by 1 base, with 10 bases left in between. CDR3 length: 14 residues. The CDR3 DNA reads as TGTGCCAGCAGCCCGGAGGCAGGGAACACTGAAGCTTTCTTT. Its translation is CASSPEAGNTEAFF.

The V call is TRBV23-1, the J call TRBJ2-4; the D is unclear. TRBV23-1 is annotated as an ORF whose role is uncertain. This CDR3 contains 16 residues. Trimming removed 11 bases at V and 0 bases at J, with 20 bases between. This CDR3 is CAGPLKGSLAKNIQYF. The CDR3, as DNA: TGCGCCGGACCTTTAAAGGGCTCCCTAGCCAAAAACATTCAGTACTTC.

This chain connects TRBV5-1 to TRBJ2-2; D uncertain. The V end lost 1 base, the J end lost 2 bases, and 6 bases lay between the germline ends. Germline V gene data show CDR1 as SGHRS and CDR2 as YFSETQ. The CDR3 loop spans 14 amino acids. The CDR3 loop is CASSLYRNTGELFF. Here the CDR3 DNA reads TGCGCCAGCAGCTTGTACAGAAACACCGGGGAGCTGTTTTTT.

The CDR3 DNA reads as TGCGCCAGCAGCGTGGGACAGGGGGCGCTGATGGCCGGGGAGCTGTTTTTT. Translation gives CASSVGQGALMAGELFF. V usage is TRBV5-1 and J usage is TRBJ2-2, with 12 bases that match TRBD1. The junction had 10 bases not matched to a gene; V was cut back by 4 bases and J by 6 bases. Per the germline V gene, CDR1 is SGHRS and CDR2 is YFSETQ. The CDR3 runs to 17 residues.

This clonotype was detected only a few times. This chain links TRBV12-3 or TRBV12-4 with TRBJ1-2, with TRBD1 as a possible D gene (5 bases). V gave up 4 bases and J gave up 2 bases, with 14 bases separating them. This CDR3 is 15 amino acids long. CDR3 nucleotide sequence: TGTGCCAGCAGTTCCGGGCTGGGGCGGAACTATGGCTACACCTTC. Protein product: CASSSGLGRNYGYTF.

This clonotype was observed once. The chain recombines TRBV2 with TRBJ2-1; tentative D call: TRBD1 (5 bases). CDR3 length equals 11 residues. The germline V gene has CDR1 SNHLY and CDR2 FYNNEI. V lost 3 bases and J 15 bases, leaving 12 bases between the germline ends. CDR3: CASSDGAGLFF. The CDR3 region has the DNA TGTGCCAGCAGTGATGGAGCAGGGTTGTTCTTC.

The V call is TRBV28, the J call TRBJ2-1; D uncertain. CDR1 is MDHEN, CDR2 SYDVKM, per germline. Trimming cost V 11 bases and J 7 bases, with 15 bases left between them. This CDR3 has 12 amino acids. In DNA form, the CDR3 reads TGTGCCTTCAGGCGCGGAAGGAATGAGCAGTTCTTC. Translated, it gives CAFRRGRNEQFF.

The chain carries TRBV6-5 and TRBJ2-2; tentative D call: TRBD2 (5 bases). CDR1 is MNHEY, CDR2 SVGAGI, per germline. The CDR3 is 14 amino acids. The V and J ends lost 4 bases and 1 base respectively, with 7 bases between them. DNA for the CDR3: TGTGCCAGCAGTTGGGAGAGGAACACCGGGGAGCTGTTTTTT. Its protein is CASSWERNTGELFF.

This chain connects TRBV6-6 to TRBJ2-4; 11 bases align to TRBD1. Germline V gives CDR1 MNHNY, CDR2 SVGAGI (reference sequence). The CDR3 consists of 14 residues. With V trimmed by 2 bases and J by 10 bases, 4 bases remained unmatched. CDR3 nucleotides: TGTGCCAGCAGTTACCGGACAGGGGGCGAGATTCAGTACTTC. Its protein is CASSYRTGGEIQYF.

The rearrangement uses TRBV20-1 and TRBJ1-2, with a possible D match to TRBD1 (5 bases). Per the germline V gene, CDR1 is DFQATT and CDR2 is SNEGSKA (reference sequence). The V end lost 3 bases, the J end lost 0 bases, and 20 bases lay between the germline ends. The CDR3 is 17 residues long. CDR3 nucleotide sequence: TGCAGTGCTAGTGCCGGGACGGGTCTCAAAGCTAACTATGGCTACACCTTC. It codes for CSASAGTGLKANYGYTF.

The chain joins TRBV10-3 to TRBJ2-7, with D maybe TRBD2 (6 bases). Trimming shortened V by 3 bases and J by 1 base, and 16 bases separated the two germline ends. The CDR3 length is 16 residues. Germline V CDR1 and CDR2: ENHRY, SYGVKD. CDR3 DNA: TGTGCCATCAGTGACTACTGGCGGGGCCCATCCTACGAGCAGTACTTC. This gives the protein CAISDYWRGPSYEQYF.

The chain joins TRBV28 to TRBJ2-7; 7 bases match TRBD1. This CDR3 is 16 amino acids long. The J segment lost 4 bases and the V segment lost 5 bases, leaving 14 bases of the junction unmatched. Per the germline V gene, CDR1 is MDHEN and CDR2 is SYDVKM. CDR3 DNA: TGTGCCAGCAGTCAGAAGAGGGACAGACTCTCTTACGAGCAGTACTTC. Protein product: CASSQKRDRLSYEQYF.

The V and J genes are TRBV5-1 and TRBJ2-2; weak D call: TRBD1 (6 bases). Between the trimmed V and J ends, which lost 3 bases and 1 base, there was a span of 10 bases. The germline CDR1 and CDR2 sequences are SGHRS and YFSETQ. The CDR3 loop spans 15 amino acids. CDR3 sequence (DNA): TGCGCCAGCAGCTCAGGGGTCTGGAACACCGGGGAGCTGTTTTTT. Protein sequence: CASSSGVWNTGELFF. The whole variable domain, filled in from reference TRBV5-1 and TRBJ2-2, reads KAGVTQTPRYLIKTRGQQVTLSCSPISGHRSVSWYQQTPGQGLQFLFEYFSETQRNKGNFPGRFSGRQFSNSRSEMNVSTLELGDSALYLCASSSGVWNTGELFFGEGSRLTVL.

The V call is TRBV7-2, the J call TRBJ2-1; D unresolved. CDR3 length: 15 amino acids. Germline CDR1 is SGHTA and CDR2 is FQGNSA. Trimming left V 5 bases short and J 12 bases short, with 23 bases between. The CDR3 loop reads CASSVRTHDTYRQFF. In DNA form, the CDR3 reads TGTGCCAGCAGCGTGCGCACTCATGATACTTATCGGCAGTTCTTC.

J is TRBJ1-4 and V is TRBV12-3 or TRBV12-4; a weak D match, TRBD1 (5 bases). V was trimmed by 1 base and J by 8 bases, leaving 20 bases between them. The CDR3 consists of 17 residues. DNA for the CDR3: TGTGCCAGCAGTTTAGGGATCCGCTGGGGGTCACCGGAAAAACTGTTTTTT. This gives the protein CASSLGIRWGSPEKLFF.

The chain is built from TRBV5-1 and TRBJ2-5, with 9 bases identical to TRBD2. The CDR3 consists of 14 residues. Looked up from germline, CDR1 is SGHRS and CDR2 is YFSETQ. J gave up 4 bases and V 5 bases, and 6 bases lay outside the gene matches. CDR3 amino acids: CASSVLAGLETQYF. CDR3 in DNA: TGCGCCAGCAGTGTTCTAGCGGGGCTAGAGACCCAGTACTTC.

This clonotype was picked up one time. The gene calls are TRBV12-3 or TRBV12-4 and TRBJ1-5; D is possibly TRBD1 (6 bases). V lost 3 bases to trimming and J lost 7 bases, with 16 bases between them. The CDR3 has 15 amino acids. The CDR3 region has the DNA TGTGCCAGCAGTTTGCACGTTCGAAGGGGGCAGCCCCAGCATTTT. Its protein is CASSLHVRRGQPQHF.

This clonotype has just a few counts. The V call is TRBV10-3, the J call TRBJ1-4; D uncertain. Trimming shortened V by 0 bases and J by 7 bases, and 18 bases separated the two germline ends. The CDR3 spans 17 residues. CDR1 and CDR2 from the germline V gene are ENHRY and SYGVKD. The CDR3 protein is CAISESKDGTAGEKLFF. In nucleotides, the CDR3 is TGTGCCATCAGTGAGTCGAAGGATGGCACGGCTGGTGAAAAACTGTTTTTT.